This entry features one TCR beta chain sequence. The antigen is undetermined. The PCR employed 60 Vbeta primers together with 13 Jbeta primers. Using immunoSEQ multiplex PCR, the repertoire was profiled, and TCRdb retains in-frame clones only, with some absent. The table has 150,000 to 200,000 clones, about 69% seen once. These data are taken from a study of cytomegalovirus exposure and HLA in healthy donors. Broader study findings: Presence/absence analyses treated sequencing depth as roughly uniform across donors. The later analysis indicated that the majority of CMV-associated TCR beta chains appeared HLA-restricted. High specificity and sensitivity for cytomegalovirus status were reported for the classifier. Using a false discovery rate of 0.05, a later analysis showed that 16,951 TCR beta sequences were associated with HLA alleles.

V was shortened by 4 bases and J by 1 base, with 18 bases between the two germline ends. The germline CDR1 and CDR2 sequences are SGHRS and YFSETQ. The CDR3 extends over 16 amino acids. V usage is TRBV5-1 and J usage is TRBJ2-7, with D maybe TRBD1 (8 bases). The sequenced sample was PBMCs. This clonotype originated in a human donor in good health. CDR3 sequence: CASSPFTGGESYEQYF. The CDR3 coding sequence is TGCGCCAGCAGCCCCTTCACAGGGGGGGAATCCTACGAGCAGTACTTC. The full variable domain, in which reference TRBV5-1 and TRBJ2-7 provide the parts outside the CDR3, is KAGVTQTPRYLIKTRGQQVTLSCSPISGHRSVSWYQQTPGQGLQFLFEYFSETQRNKGNFPGRFSGRQFSNSRSEMNVSTLELGDSALYLCASSPFTGGESYEQYFGPGTRLTVT.